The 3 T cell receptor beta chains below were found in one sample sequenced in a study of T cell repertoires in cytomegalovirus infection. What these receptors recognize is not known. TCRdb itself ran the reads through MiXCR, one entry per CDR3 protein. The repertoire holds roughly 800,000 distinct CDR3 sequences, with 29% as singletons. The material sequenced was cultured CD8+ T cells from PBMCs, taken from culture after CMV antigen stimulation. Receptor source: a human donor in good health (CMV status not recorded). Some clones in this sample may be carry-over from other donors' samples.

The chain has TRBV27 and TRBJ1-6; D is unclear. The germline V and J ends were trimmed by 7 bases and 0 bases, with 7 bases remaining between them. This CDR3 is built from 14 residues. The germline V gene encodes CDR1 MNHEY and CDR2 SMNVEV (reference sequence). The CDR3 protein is CASMHGSYNSPLHF. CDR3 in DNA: TGTGCCAGCATGCACGGCTCCTATAATTCACCCCTCCACTTT.

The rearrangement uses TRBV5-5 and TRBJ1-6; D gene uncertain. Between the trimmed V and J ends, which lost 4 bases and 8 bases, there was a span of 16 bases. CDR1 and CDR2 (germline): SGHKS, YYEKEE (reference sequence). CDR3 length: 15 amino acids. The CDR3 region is CASSPLRAADSPLHF. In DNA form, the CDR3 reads TGTGCCAGCAGCCCTCTTCGGGCAGCGGATTCACCCCTCCACTTT.

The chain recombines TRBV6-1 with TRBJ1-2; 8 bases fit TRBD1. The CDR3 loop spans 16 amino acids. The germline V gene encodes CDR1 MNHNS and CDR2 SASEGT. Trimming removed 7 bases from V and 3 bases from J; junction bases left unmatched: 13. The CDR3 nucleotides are TGTGCCAGCACTGATGACAGGGGCGCGTCAGACTATGGCTACACCTTC. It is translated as CASTDDRGASDYGYTF.